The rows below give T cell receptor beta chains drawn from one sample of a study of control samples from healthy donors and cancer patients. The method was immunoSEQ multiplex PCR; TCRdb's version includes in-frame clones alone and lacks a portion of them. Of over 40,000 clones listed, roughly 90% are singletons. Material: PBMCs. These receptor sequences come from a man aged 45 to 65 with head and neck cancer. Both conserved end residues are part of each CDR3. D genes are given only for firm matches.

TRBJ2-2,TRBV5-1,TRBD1,CASSLDGTDQFGELFF,TGCGCCAGCAGCTTGGATGGGACAGACCAGTTCGGGGAGCTGTTTTTT
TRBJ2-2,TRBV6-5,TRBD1,CAIRGPNTGELFF,TGTGCCATCAGGGGGCCGAACACCGGGGAGCTGTTTTTT
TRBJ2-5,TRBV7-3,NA,CASSLRAEETQYF,TGTGCCAGCAGCTTAAGGGCAGAAGAGACCCAGTACTTC
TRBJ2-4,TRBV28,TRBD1,CASSSPGTGGVNIQYF,TGTGCCAGCAGTTCCCCCGGGACAGGGGGAGTAAACATTCAGTACTTC
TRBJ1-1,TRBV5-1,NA,CASSSGQPNTEAFF,TGCGCCAGCAGCTCCGGACAGCCGAACACTGAAGCTTTCTTT
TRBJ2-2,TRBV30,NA,CAWSPGTTGELFF,TGTGCCTGGAGCCCAGGGACGACCGGGGAGCTGTTTTTT
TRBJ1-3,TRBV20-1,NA,CSVGSGNTIYF,TGCAGTGTAGGCTCCGGAAACACCATATATTTT
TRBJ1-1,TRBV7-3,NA,CASSQGVNTEAFF,TGTGCCAGCAGCCAGGGAGTGAACACTGAAGCTTTCTTT
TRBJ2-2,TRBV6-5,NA,CASLFGANTGELFF,TGTGCCAGCTTATTCGGGGCGAACACCGGGGAGCTGTTTTTT
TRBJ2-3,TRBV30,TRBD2,CAGSTSGSPDTQYF,TGTGCCGGATCAACTAGCGGGAGCCCAGATACGCAGTATTTT
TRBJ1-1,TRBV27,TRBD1,CASSYLETGFEAFF,TGTGCCAGCAGTTATCTGGAGACAGGGTTTGAAGCTTTCTTT